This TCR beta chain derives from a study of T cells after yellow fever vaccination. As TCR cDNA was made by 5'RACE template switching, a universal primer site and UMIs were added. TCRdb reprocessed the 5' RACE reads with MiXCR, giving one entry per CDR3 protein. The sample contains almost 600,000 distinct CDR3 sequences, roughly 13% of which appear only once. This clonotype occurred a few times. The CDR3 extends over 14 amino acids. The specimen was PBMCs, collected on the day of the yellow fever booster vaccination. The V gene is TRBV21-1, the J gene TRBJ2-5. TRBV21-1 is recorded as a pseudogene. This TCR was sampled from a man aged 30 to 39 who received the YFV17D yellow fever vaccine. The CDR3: CASSNLRLGETQYF. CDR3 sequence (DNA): TGTGCCAGCAGTAACTTAAGGCTGGGAGAGACCCAGTACTTC.